One sample yielded the 26 T cell receptor beta chains listed below, sequenced in a study of T-cell memory formation after mild COVID-19. TCRdb fed the 5' RACE reads into MiXCR, producing one record per CDR3 protein. The sample has about 310,000 distinct CDR3 sequences; roughly a fifth are singletons. Sequences were obtained from PBMCs or a T cell subset sorted from them (not recorded which). The receptors stem from a young man who had mild COVID-19 (a few samples of this study predate the infection). Cell type and time point are not known.

There are a few counts of this clonotype. The chain combines TRBV4-2 with TRBJ2-2, with a weak D call TRBD1 (6 bases). Per the germline V gene, CDR1 is LGHNA and CDR2 is YNFKEQ. Trimming took off 4 bases at V and 3 bases at J, with 12 bases between the two ends. The CDR3 has 15 residues. The CDR3 spells CASSLEQGDTGELFF. The DNA of the CDR3 is TGTGCCAGCAGCCTTGAACAGGGTGACACCGGGGAGCTGTTTTTT.

The table lists this clonotype with a few counts. The genes are TRBV28 and TRBJ1-1; D is uncertain. V gave up 2 bases and J gave up 9 bases, with 13 bases separating them. Germline V gives CDR1 MDHEN, CDR2 SYDVKM. The CDR3 spans 13 residues. CDR3 region: CASSLNRFAKAFF. The CDR3 DNA follows: TGTGCCAGCAGTTTAAACAGATTCGCTAAAGCTTTCTTT. The whole variable domain, filled in from reference TRBV28 and TRBJ1-1, reads DVKVTQSSRYLVKRTGEKVFLECVQDMDHENMFWYRQDPGLGLRLIYFSYDVKMKEKGDIPEGYSVSREKKERFSLILESASTNQTSMYLCASSLNRFAKAFFGQGTRLTVV.

The rearrangement uses TRBV12-3 or TRBV12-4 and TRBJ1-5; D perhaps matches TRBD1 (6 bases). This CDR3 spans 16 amino acids. V was pared by 3 bases and J by 4 bases, with 16 bases between. The CDR3 nucleotides are TGTGCCAGCAGTTTGCGGGCTCTACAGGGAAATCAGCCCCAGCATTTT. Its translation: CASSLRALQGNQPQHF.

J is TRBJ2-7 and V is TRBV7-9; 8 bases are shared with TRBD1. The J segment lost 5 bases and the V segment lost 1 base, leaving 4 bases of the junction unmatched. The CDR3 consists of 14 residues. CDR1 SEHNR and CDR2 FQNEAQ come from the germline V gene (reference sequence). DNA of the CDR3: TGTGCCAGCAGCTTAGAGTCAGGGGGCCACGAGCAGTACTTC. It is translated as CASSLESGGHEQYF.

This clonotype was detected only a few times. The chain uses TRBV5-1 and TRBJ1-1, with 7 bases identical to TRBD1. Germline V CDR1 and CDR2: SGHRS, YFSETQ. The CDR3 sequence is 14 residues long. V lost 3 bases and J lost 7; bases outside the gene matches: 9. This CDR3 reads CASSSLGTDREAFF. As DNA, the CDR3 is TGCGCCAGCAGCTCGTTGGGGACAGACCGTGAAGCTTTCTTT.

A few counts support this clonotype. The V call is TRBV4-3, the J call TRBJ2-7, with D possibly matching TRBD2 (6 bases). With 0 bases removed from V and 2 bases from J, the gap between germline ends came to 11 bases. This CDR3 has 15 residues. Germline CDR1 and CDR2: LGHNA and YSLEER. CDR3 sequence reads: CASSQDRGGPYEQYV. For the CDR3, the DNA is TGCGCCAGCAGCCAAGATCGGGGAGGACCCTACGAGCAGTACGTC.

This sequence joins TRBV2 and TRBJ1-2; 8 bases line up with TRBD1. The CDR3 is 16 residues long. The V segment lost 3 bases and the J segment 6 bases; nucleotides outside the gene matches: 12. The germline V gene encodes CDR1 SNHLY and CDR2 FYNNEI. In DNA, the CDR3 is TGTGCCAGCAGTGATTATGCAGGGGGCGGGTTGGATGGCTACACCTTC. Translating gives CASSDYAGGGLDGYTF.

V usage is TRBV5-1 and J usage is TRBJ2-1, with no clear D. The CDR3 consists of 14 residues. CDR1 SGHRS and CDR2 YFSETQ come from the germline V gene. Trimming removed 4 bases at V and 10 bases at J, with 18 bases between. CDR3 amino acids: CASSDTASYQEQFF. The CDR3 DNA reads TGCGCCAGCAGCGACACCGCCTCCTACCAGGAGCAGTTCTTC.

This clonotype was picked up a small number of times. The chain employs TRBV20-1 and TRBJ2-1, with TRBD2 matching over 7 bases. The CDR3 sequence is 14 residues long. J was trimmed by 7 bases and V by 2 bases; bases with no gene match: 8. Germline lookup yields CDR1 DFQATT and CDR2 SNEGSKA (reference sequence). This CDR3 reads CSARLSWGGNEQFF. In nucleotides, the CDR3 is TGCAGTGCTAGACTTTCCTGGGGGGGGAATGAGCAGTTCTTC.

This clonotype was seen only a few times. The chain is built from TRBV3-1 and TRBJ2-3; 12 positions agree with TRBD2. V trimming: 4 bases; J trimming: 5 bases; junction bases outside the gene matches: 10. The CDR3 sequence is 17 residues long. Germline V lookup: CDR1 LGHDT, CDR2 YNNKEL (reference sequence). CDR3 DNA: TGTGCCAGCAGCCCAGCGACTAGCGGGGGCCGGGGAGATACGCAGTATTTT. Translating gives CASSPATSGGRGDTQYF.

This clonotype was detected a few times. The chain uses TRBV4-1 and TRBJ2-2; D not resolved. V was pared by 6 bases and J by 0 bases, with 8 bases between. CDR3 length equals 14 residues. Germline CDR1 and CDR2: MGHRA and YSYEKL. The CDR3 DNA reads TGCGCCAGCAGAGTGGGATCGAACACCGGGGAGCTGTTTTTT. This encodes CASRVGSNTGELFF.

This clonotype was counted between two and nine times. This rearrangement joins TRBV4-3 to TRBJ1-2; no definite D call. This CDR3 spans 15 amino acids. Trimming left V 1 base short and J 7 bases short, with 16 bases between. Germline lookup yields CDR1 LGHNA and CDR2 YSLEER. For the CDR3, the DNA is TGCGCCAGCAGCCAAGCTTCGGTGGGAGCGACTGGCTACACCTTC. This codes for CASSQASVGATGYTF.

The table lists this clonotype with many counts. One end of the junction fails to match germline, which may point to a read error. The rearrangement links TRBV5-1 to TRBJ2-3; TRBD1 might be the D (6 bases). The CDR3 totals 13 residues. Germline CDR1 and CDR2: SGHRS and YFSETQ. The CDR3 spells CASSLGGADTQYF. CDR3 nucleotide sequence: TGTGCCAGCAGTCTTGGGGGCGCAGATACGCAGTATTTT.

The J gene is TRBJ1-1, the V gene TRBV18, with 7 bases lining up with TRBD1. Germline CDR1 reads KGHSH; CDR2 reads LQKENI. The CDR3 sequence is 14 residues long. V shed 6 bases, J shed 5 bases, and the junction held 9 bases outside the gene matches. The CDR3 DNA sequence: TGTGCCAGCTCCGGGCAAACAGGGGAAACTGAAGCTTTCTTT. This codes for CASSGQTGETEAFF.

V gene TRBV20-1 combines with J gene TRBJ2-1; 7 bases match TRBD1. After removal of 2 bases from V and 9 bases from J, the junction contained 4 bases not matched to a gene. The CDR3 has 12 amino acids. Germline V CDR1 and CDR2: DFQATT, SNEGSKA (reference sequence). CDR3 in amino acids: CSARSSGGEQFF. In DNA form, the CDR3 reads TGCAGTGCTAGATCGTCAGGGGGTGAGCAGTTCTTC.

The chain employs TRBV12-3 or TRBV12-4 and TRBJ1-1; 9 nucleotides match TRBD1. V lost 5 bases to trimming and J lost 5 bases; unmatched junction nucleotides: 6. The CDR3 consists of 14 residues. CDR3 coding DNA: TGTGCCAGCAGTGACAGGGGGAGTAGAACTGAAGCTTTCTTT. Protein sequence: CASSDRGSRTEAFF.

As concerns this clonotype: This sequence may be a read error, since a much larger clone differs from it by one base. The chain links TRBV7-3 to TRBJ2-5; TRBD1 agrees at 9 bases. With V trimmed by 5 bases and J by 2 bases, 3 bases remained unmatched. Germline V CDR1 and CDR2: SGHTA, FQGTGA. The CDR3 sequence is 14 residues long. The CDR3 loop is CASSRQGGQETQYF. The DNA for the CDR3 is TGTGCCAGCAGCCGACAGGGGGGTCAAGAGACCCAGTACTTC. The full variable domain, in which reference TRBV7-3 and TRBJ2-5 provide the parts outside the CDR3, is GAGVSQTPSNKVTEKGKYVELRCDPISGHTALYWYRQSLGQGPEFLIYFQGTGAADDSGLPNDRFFAVRPEGSVSTLKIQRTERGDSAVYLCASSRQGGQETQYFGPGTRLLVL.

This clonotype has more than one count but fewer than ten. CDR3 amino acids: CASSRHDRAGTEAFF. CDR3 bases: TGTGCCAGCAGTCGCCATGACAGGGCCGGGACTGAAGCTTTCTTT. V usage is TRBV12-3 or TRBV12-4 and J usage is TRBJ1-1, with TRBD1 matching over 7 bases. V was pared by 5 bases and J by 5 bases, with 11 bases of the junction left unmatched. CDR3 length: 15 amino acids.

The chain uses TRBV5-1 and TRBJ1-1; D uncertain. V was trimmed by 1 base and J by 4 bases, leaving 11 bases between them. Germline lookup yields CDR1 SGHRS and CDR2 YFSETQ. The CDR3 is made up of 14 amino acids. CDR3 DNA sequence: TGCGCCAGCAGCTTGCCGACCCTGGGCACTGAAGCTTTCTTT. It translates to CASSLPTLGTEAFF. Combining the CDR3 with reference TRBV5-1 and TRBJ1-1 gives the whole variable domain KAGVTQTPRYLIKTRGQQVTLSCSPISGHRSVSWYQQTPGQGLQFLFEYFSETQRNKGNFPGRFSGRQFSNSRSEMNVSTLELGDSALYLCASSLPTLGTEAFFGQGTRLTVV.

The genes are TRBV3-1 and TRBJ1-5; tentative D call: TRBD1 (5 bases). Germline lookup yields CDR1 LGHDT and CDR2 YNNKEL (reference sequence). The CDR3 has 13 residues. V was pared by 0 bases and J by 11 bases, with 11 bases between. The CDR3 coding sequence is TGTGCCAGCAGCCAAGACAGGGCGGGGGCCCAGCATTTT. Residues: CASSQDRAGAQHF.

This clonotype was found once. The chain links TRBV10-3 to TRBJ2-5; TRBD1 is a possible D gene (5 bases). Germline V gene data show CDR1 as ENHRY and CDR2 as SYGVKD. V lost 4 bases, J lost 3 bases, and 9 bases lay in between. The CDR3 runs 13 residues. CDR3 nucleotides: TGTGCCATCAGTGCCAGGGTGGAAGAGACCCAGTACTTC. The encoded protein is CAISARVEETQYF.

The DNA of the CDR3 is TGTGCCAGCAGCCGCCACAGGGAGAACACTGAAGCTTTCTTT. This sequence encodes CASSRHRENTEAFF. The chain uses TRBV27 and TRBJ1-1; TRBD1 is a possible D gene (6 bases). The CDR3 sequence is 14 residues long. V was pared by 6 bases and J by 1 base, with 12 bases between. Per the germline V gene, CDR1 is MNHEY and CDR2 is SMNVEV (reference sequence).

This clonotype was detected only a few times. The rearrangement links TRBV18 to TRBJ2-1, with 7 bases that match TRBD1. CDR1 KGHSH and CDR2 LQKENI come from the germline V gene. The CDR3 contains 14 residues. V was clipped by 3 bases and J by 6 bases; unmatched bases: 5. The CDR3 nucleotides are TGTGCCAGCTCACCTAGGTCAGGGGGCAATGAGCAGTTCTTC. Translation gives CASSPRSGGNEQFF.

The V call is TRBV11-2, the J call TRBJ2-5, with 8 bases identical to TRBD2. The CDR3 is 16 amino acids. Germline CDR1 SGHAT, CDR2 FQNNGV. With 6 bases clipped from V and 5 bases from J, the junction kept 14 bases outside the gene matches. CDR3 amino acids: CASSPYPGGRGETQYF. The CDR3 DNA reads TGTGCCAGCAGTCCTTATCCGGGGGGGCGCGGGGAGACCCAGTACTTC.

The table lists this clonotype with a few counts. The chain has TRBV12-5 and TRBJ1-5, with a possible D match to TRBD1 (6 bases). This CDR3 spans 16 amino acids. Trimming took 0 bases from V and 6 from J, leaving 15 bases between them. The germline CDR1 and CDR2 sequences are LGHNT and FRNRAP. The CDR3 here is CASGLVRAGVSQPQHF. Here the CDR3 DNA reads TGTGCTAGTGGTTTGGTTCGGGCAGGGGTGAGTCAGCCCCAGCATTTT.

In its sample, this clonotype was seen many times. V and J are TRBV6-2 or TRBV6-3 and TRBJ2-1; 7 positions agree with TRBD1. After removal of 6 bases from V and 6 bases from J, the junction contained 2 bases not matched to a gene. The CDR3 is 12 amino acids. The germline gives CDR1 MNHEY, CDR2 SVGEGT. CDR3 sequence (DNA): TGTGCCAGCAGCGACAGGGTCAATGAGCAGTTCTTC. Translating gives CASSDRVNEQFF.